What follows are 23 T cell receptor beta chains derived from one specimen sequenced in a study of T cells in Graves' hyperthyroidism and ophthalmopathy. Amplified regions were TCR beta CDR3 sequences from RNA transcripts. The TCR CDR3 was amplified in a first-round RT-PCR using the HTBI primer set. Via MiXCR, TCRdb re-called the multiplex PCR reads, giving one row per CDR3 protein. In the table there are over 120,000 distinct CDR3 sequences, around 20% of which are singletons. Source material: blood. Source of these receptors: a woman in her forties or fifties with Graves' hyperthyroidism that later progressed to Graves' ophthalmopathy.

The sample holds many counts of this clonotype. The V and J genes are TRBV5-1 and TRBJ1-1; D is ambiguous. Per germline, CDR1 SGHRS and CDR2 YFSETQ. V lost 2 bases, J lost 1 base, and 15 bases lay in between. The CDR3 is made up of 16 amino acids. The CDR3 sequence is CASSFGGNLRNTEAFF. CDR3 nucleotide sequence: TGCGCCAGCAGCTTTGGTGGGAACCTCAGGAACACTGAAGCTTTCTTT.

This clonotype was counted at least ten times. The V call is TRBV2, the J call TRBJ2-3; 8 bases are a match to TRBD2. This CDR3 spans 13 amino acids. Germline-derived CDR1 and CDR2 are SNHLY and FYNNEI. J was trimmed by 5 bases and V by 8 bases; bases with no gene match: 6. DNA of the CDR3: TGTGCCAGCCGAAAGCGGGAGATAGATACGCAGTATTTT. Translating gives CASRKREIDTQYF.

The table lists this clonotype with a few counts. V and J are TRBV19 and TRBJ2-1; 9 bases are a match to TRBD1. V was clipped by 4 bases and J by 4 bases; unmatched bases: 8. Germline assignment: CDR1 LNHDA and CDR2 SQIVND (reference sequence). This CDR3 has 16 residues. The CDR3 sequence is CASSTKQGALYNEQFF. The CDR3 region has the DNA TGTGCCAGTAGTACCAAACAGGGGGCCCTATACAATGAGCAGTTCTTC.

In this sample, this clonotype turned up many times. The chain is built from TRBV2 and TRBJ1-1; D gene ambiguous. CDR3 length: 14 amino acids. Between the trimmed V and J ends, which lost 1 base and 1 base, there was a span of 7 bases. Germline V lookup: CDR1 SNHLY, CDR2 FYNNEI. The CDR3 DNA follows: TGTGCCAGCAGTGAAGTCTTGACGAACACTGAAGCTTTCTTT. Protein: CASSEVLTNTEAFF.

This clonotype appeared many times. The J gene is TRBJ1-4, the V gene TRBV2; a weak D match, TRBD1 (5 bases). CDR1 is SNHLY, CDR2 FYNNEI, per germline. The CDR3 contains 15 residues. V lost 4 bases and J 0 bases, leaving 9 bases between the germline ends. Here the CDR3 DNA reads TGTGCCAGCAGTGGACAGAGAGCAACTAATGAAAAACTGTTTTTT. Residues: CASSGQRATNEKLFF.

The sample holds many counts of this clonotype. The chain combines TRBV27 with TRBJ2-7; TRBD2 aligns across 14 bases. CDR1 is MNHEY, CDR2 SMNVEV, per germline (reference sequence). CDR3 length: 18 residues. V trimming: 6 bases; J trimming: 2 bases; junction bases outside the gene matches: 12. DNA for the CDR3: TGTGCCAGCAGGCAGACTAGCGGGAGGGCCGTAAATGCCTACGAGCAGTACTTC. Translating gives CASRQTSGRAVNAYEQYF.

This clonotype was seen ten or more times. The chain recombines TRBV7-8 with TRBJ2-2; D might be TRBD1 or TRBD2, each matching 6 bases. V lost 3 bases and J 3 bases, leaving 14 bases between the germline ends. Germline CDR1 and CDR2: SGHVS and FQNEAQ. The CDR3 contains 16 residues. CDR3 sequence: CASSFSGGLYTGELFF. CDR3 coding DNA: TGTGCCAGCAGCTTTAGTGGGGGGCTCTACACCGGGGAGCTGTTTTTT.

The chain joins TRBV20-1 to TRBJ2-2; TRBD2 matches at 7 bases. Germline V gives CDR1 DFQATT, CDR2 SNEGSKA (reference sequence). J was trimmed by 6 bases and V by 0 bases; bases with no gene match: 7. This CDR3 is built from 15 residues. CDR3 sequence reads: CSARDGRELAGELFF. For the CDR3, the DNA is TGCAGTGCTAGAGATGGGAGGGAGCTAGCCGGGGAGCTGTTTTTT.

The V and J genes are TRBV27 and TRBJ2-7; TRBD2 agrees at 10 bases. Germline V gene lookup returns CDR1 MNHEY and CDR2 SMNVEV (reference sequence). This CDR3 spans 14 amino acids. The J segment lost 5 bases and the V segment lost 10 bases, leaving 11 bases of the junction unmatched. As DNA, the CDR3 is TGTGCCACTCGGGTAGCGGGAGGAAACAACGAGCAGTACTTC. It encodes CATRVAGGNNEQYF.

Ten or more counts support this clonotype. The rearrangement uses TRBV20-1 and TRBJ1-1, with D unresolved. Germline V gives CDR1 DFQATT, CDR2 SNEGSKA (reference sequence). The CDR3 spans 13 residues. V was pared by 1 base and J by 2 bases, with 8 bases between. The DNA for the CDR3 is TGCAGTGCTAGAGTCAACCCAAACACTGAAGCTTTCTTT. Translated: CSARVNPNTEAFF.

V is TRBV5-6 and J is TRBJ2-7; D perhaps matches TRBD1 (6 bases). The ends were cut back, 0 bases at V and 3 bases at J, with 10 bases in the middle. The CDR3 contains 14 residues. The germline CDR1 and CDR2 sequences are SGHDT and YYEEEE. The CDR3 region is CASSLGRGHYEQYF. The CDR3 DNA follows: TGTGCCAGCAGCTTGGGCCGGGGACACTACGAGCAGTACTTC. The variable domain in full, completed from reference TRBV5-6 and TRBJ2-7, reads DAGVTQSPTHLIKTRGQQVTLRCSPKSGHDTVSWYQQALGQGPQFIFQYYEEEERQRGNFPDRFSGHQFPNYSSELNVNALLLGDSALYLCASSLGRGHYEQYFGPGTRLTVT.

Comments on this clonotype: A junction boundary mismatches the germline segment, possibly from a read error. The J gene is TRBJ1-4, the V gene TRBV11-2, with 8 positions matching TRBD1. CDR1 is SGHAT, CDR2 FQNNGV, per germline. The CDR3 consists of 16 residues. The CDR3 DNA reads as TGTGCCAGCAGCCCAACACGACAGGGGAGGAATGAAGAACTGTTTTTT. Its protein product is CASSPTRQGRNEELFF.

J is TRBJ1-3 and V is TRBV11-2; D not certain. V was pared by 3 bases and J by 4 bases, with 10 bases between. Germline loops: CDR1 SGHAT, CDR2 FQNNGV. There are 14 residues in the CDR3. CDR3 DNA sequence: TGTGCCAGCAGCTTGGGCCAATACGGAAACACCATATATTTT. Translation: CASSLGQYGNTIYF.

The chain employs TRBV27 and TRBJ2-7, with a weak D call TRBD2 (5 bases). Trimming stripped 10 bases from V and 2 bases from J, with 15 bases between. Germline lookup yields CDR1 MNHEY and CDR2 SMNVEV (reference sequence). This CDR3 has 13 residues. DNA of the CDR3: TGTGCCACTGCTCGGACTGAAACCTACGAGCAGTACTTC. Protein sequence: CATARTETYEQYF.

This clonotype has a count of ten or more. The chain employs TRBV5-1 and TRBJ2-3; D may be TRBD2 (6 bases). V was trimmed by 0 bases and J by 0 bases, leaving 8 bases between them. Germline CDR1 reads SGHRS; CDR2 reads YFSETQ. The CDR3 consists of 15 residues. The CDR3 reads CASSLDGTSTDTQYF. CDR3 DNA sequence: TGCGCCAGCAGCTTGGATGGGACTAGCACAGATACGCAGTATTTT. The full variable domain, in which reference TRBV5-1 and TRBJ2-3 provide the parts outside the CDR3, is KAGVTQTPRYLIKTRGQQVTLSCSPISGHRSVSWYQQTPGQGLQFLFEYFSETQRNKGNFPGRFSGRQFSNSRSEMNVSTLELGDSALYLCASSLDGTSTDTQYFGPGTRLTVL.

V and J are TRBV3-1 and TRBJ2-7; 10 bases are shared with TRBD2. J gave up 0 bases and V 5 bases, and 4 bases lay outside the gene matches. The germline V gene encodes CDR1 LGHDT and CDR2 YNNKEL (reference sequence). This CDR3 spans 15 amino acids. CDR3 bases: TGTGCCAGCAGCACCACTAGCGGGGCCTCCTACGAGCAGTACTTC. This translates into CASSTTSGASYEQYF.

This clonotype was seen ten or more times. An end of the junction does not agree with germline; a read error may underlie this. The CDR3 here is CASSPLRETTNEKLFF. The CDR3 nucleotides read TGTGCCAGCTCACCACTTAGGGAGACAACGAATGAAAAACTGTTTTTT. This chain connects TRBV18 to TRBJ1-4; D not certain. The CDR3 extends over 16 amino acids. The germline gives CDR1 KGHSH, CDR2 LQKENI.

This clonotype was counted only a few times. The chain joins TRBV10-3 to TRBJ2-1, with 8 bases aligning to TRBD2. After removal of 3 bases from V and 9 bases from J, the junction contained 7 bases not matched to a gene. Looked up from germline, CDR1 is ENHRY and CDR2 is SYGVKD. This CDR3 has 14 residues. Written as DNA, the CDR3 is TGTGCCATCAGTGACTCAAACGGGAGGGCTGAGCAGTTCTTC. This codes for CAISDSNGRAEQFF.

This clonotype has a count of ten or more. The V gene is TRBV15, the J gene TRBJ1-6, with D maybe TRBD1 (5 bases). With 3 bases removed from V and 7 bases from J, the gap between germline ends came to 10 bases. The germline gives CDR1 LNHNV, CDR2 YYDKDF (reference sequence). This CDR3 is 14 amino acids long. For the CDR3, the DNA is TGTGCCACCAGCAGGAGTGGGGGGAATTCACCCCTCCACTTT. It translates to CATSRSGGNSPLHF.

This clonotype was detected only a few times. The rearrangement joins TRBV19 to TRBJ1-2, with D possibly matching TRBD1 (6 bases). This CDR3 is built from 13 residues. CDR1 is LNHDA and CDR2 is SQIVND in the germline V gene (reference sequence). Trimming pared 4 bases from V and 8 bases from J, leaving 14 bases between. The chain's CDR3 is CASSTHLRGGYTF. In DNA form, the CDR3 reads TGTGCCAGTAGTACCCACCTCAGGGGCGGCTACACCTTC.

This CDR3 reads CGGPNSGYEQYV. In nucleotides, the CDR3 is TGCGGGGGGCCCAATAGCGGCTACGAGCAGTACGTC. The V and J genes are TRBV20-1 and TRBJ2-7; D might be TRBD1 or TRBD2, each matching 6 bases. CDR1 is DFQATT and CDR2 is SNEGSKA in the germline V gene (reference sequence). CDR3 length: 12 amino acids.

This rearrangement joins TRBV18 to TRBJ2-1, with 13 bases lining up with TRBD2. Germline V CDR1 and CDR2: KGHSH, LQKENI. CDR3 length: 17 amino acids. V dropped 5 bases and J dropped 6; count of bases not matched to a gene: 10. The CDR3 loop is CASSVSGTSGTTNEQFF. The DNA for the CDR3 is TGTGCCAGCTCAGTGTCCGGGACTAGCGGGACCACCAATGAGCAGTTCTTC.

This clonotype was seen at least ten times. This chain joins TRBV20-1 and TRBJ1-1, with TRBD1 as a possible D gene (5 bases). The CDR3 spans 13 residues. Between the trimmed V and J ends, which lost 2 bases and 1 base, there was a span of 8 bases. Germline V gene lookup returns CDR1 DFQATT and CDR2 SNEGSKA (reference sequence). The CDR3 nucleotides are TGCAGTGCTAGACCCACAGGGAACACTGAAGCTTTCTTT. Protein: CSARPTGNTEAFF.